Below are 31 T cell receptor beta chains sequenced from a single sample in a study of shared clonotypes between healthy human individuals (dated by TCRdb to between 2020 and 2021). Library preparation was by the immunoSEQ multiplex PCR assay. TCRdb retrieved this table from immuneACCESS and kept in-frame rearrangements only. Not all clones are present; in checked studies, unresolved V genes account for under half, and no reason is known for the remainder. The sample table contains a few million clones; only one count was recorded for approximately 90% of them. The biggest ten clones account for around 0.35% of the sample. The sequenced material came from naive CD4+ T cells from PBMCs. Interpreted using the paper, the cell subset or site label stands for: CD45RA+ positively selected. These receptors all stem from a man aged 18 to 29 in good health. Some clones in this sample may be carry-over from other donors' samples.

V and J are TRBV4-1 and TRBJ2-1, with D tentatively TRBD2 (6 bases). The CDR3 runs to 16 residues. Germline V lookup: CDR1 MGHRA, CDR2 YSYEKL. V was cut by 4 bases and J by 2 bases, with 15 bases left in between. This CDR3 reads CASSRVGAGPYNEQFF. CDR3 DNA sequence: TGCGCCAGCAGCCGGGTAGGGGCGGGACCCTACAATGAGCAGTTCTTC.

The CDR3 protein is CASSARRGAYEQYF. The CDR3 DNA follows: TGTGCCAGCAGCGCCCGGAGGGGGGCCTACGAGCAGTACTTC. The genes are TRBV4-2 and TRBJ2-7; possibly TRBD1 or TRBD2 for D (6 bases each). Trimming removed 5 bases at V and 2 bases at J, with 13 bases between. The CDR3 has 14 residues. Germline V gives CDR1 LGHNA, CDR2 YNFKEQ.

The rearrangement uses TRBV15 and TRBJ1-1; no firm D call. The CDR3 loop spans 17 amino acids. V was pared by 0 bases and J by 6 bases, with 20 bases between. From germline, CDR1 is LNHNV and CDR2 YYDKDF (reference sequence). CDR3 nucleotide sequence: TGTGCCACCAGCAGAGACATTGGATCCTCCTGGAGGCCTGAAGCTTTCTTT. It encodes CATSRDIGSSWRPEAFF.

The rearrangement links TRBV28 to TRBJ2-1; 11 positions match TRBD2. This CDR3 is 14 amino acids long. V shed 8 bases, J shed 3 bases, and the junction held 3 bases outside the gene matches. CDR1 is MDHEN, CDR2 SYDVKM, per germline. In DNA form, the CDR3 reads TGTGCCAGCGCGACTAGCGGGGTCTACAATGAGCAGTTCTTC. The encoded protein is CASATSGVYNEQFF.

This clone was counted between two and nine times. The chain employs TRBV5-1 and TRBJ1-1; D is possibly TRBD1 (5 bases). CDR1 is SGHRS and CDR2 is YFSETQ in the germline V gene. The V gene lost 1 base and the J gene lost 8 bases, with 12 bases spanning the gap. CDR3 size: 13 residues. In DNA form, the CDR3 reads TGCGCCAGCAGCTTGCAAGATGGGGCGGAAGCTTTCTTT. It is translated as CASSLQDGAEAFF.

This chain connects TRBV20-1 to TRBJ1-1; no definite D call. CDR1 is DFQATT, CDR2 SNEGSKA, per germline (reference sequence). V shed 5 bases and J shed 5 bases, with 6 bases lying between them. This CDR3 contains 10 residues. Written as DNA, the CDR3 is TGCAGTGCTGCTCATACTGAAGCTTTCTTT. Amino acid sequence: CSAAHTEAFF.

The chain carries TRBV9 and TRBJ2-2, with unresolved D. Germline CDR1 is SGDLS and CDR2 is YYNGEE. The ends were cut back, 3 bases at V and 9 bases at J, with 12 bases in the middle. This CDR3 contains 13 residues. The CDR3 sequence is CASSEGAFRELFF. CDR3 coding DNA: TGTGCCAGCAGCGAGGGCGCATTTCGGGAGCTGTTTTTT.

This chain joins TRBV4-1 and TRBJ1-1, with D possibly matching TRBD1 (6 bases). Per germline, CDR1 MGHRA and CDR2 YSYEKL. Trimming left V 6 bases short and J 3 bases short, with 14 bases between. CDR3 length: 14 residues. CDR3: CASSYKGGDTEAFF. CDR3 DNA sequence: TGCGCCAGCAGTTACAAGGGGGGTGACACTGAAGCTTTCTTT.

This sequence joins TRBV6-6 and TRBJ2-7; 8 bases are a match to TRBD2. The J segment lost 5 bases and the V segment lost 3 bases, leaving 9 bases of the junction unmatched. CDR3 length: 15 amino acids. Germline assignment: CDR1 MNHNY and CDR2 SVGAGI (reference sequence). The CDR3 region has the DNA TGTGCCAGCAGTTATATCAGCGGGAGAAACGACGAGCAGTACTTC. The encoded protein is CASSYISGRNDEQYF.

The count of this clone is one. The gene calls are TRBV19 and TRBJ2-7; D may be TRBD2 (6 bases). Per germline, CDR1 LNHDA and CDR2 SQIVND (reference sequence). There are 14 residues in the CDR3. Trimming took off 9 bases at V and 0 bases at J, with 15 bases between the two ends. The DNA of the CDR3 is TGTGCCAGCCGGAGGGTGGAAAGCTCCTACGAGCAGTACTTC. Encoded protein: CASRRVESSYEQYF.

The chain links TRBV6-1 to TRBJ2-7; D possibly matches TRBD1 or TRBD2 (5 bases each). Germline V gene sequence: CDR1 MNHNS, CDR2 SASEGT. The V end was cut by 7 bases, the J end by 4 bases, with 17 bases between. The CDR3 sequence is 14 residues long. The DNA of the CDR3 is TGTGCCAGCACGCAGGTTCTGGGGGTTTACGAGCAGTACTTC. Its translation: CASTQVLGVYEQYF.

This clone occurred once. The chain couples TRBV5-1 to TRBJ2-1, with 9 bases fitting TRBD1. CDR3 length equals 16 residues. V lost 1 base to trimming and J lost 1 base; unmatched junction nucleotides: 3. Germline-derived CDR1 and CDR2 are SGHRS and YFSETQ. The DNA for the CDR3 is TGCGCCAGCAGCTTGATGGGACAGGGATCCTACAATGAGCAGTTCTTC. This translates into CASSLMGQGSYNEQFF.

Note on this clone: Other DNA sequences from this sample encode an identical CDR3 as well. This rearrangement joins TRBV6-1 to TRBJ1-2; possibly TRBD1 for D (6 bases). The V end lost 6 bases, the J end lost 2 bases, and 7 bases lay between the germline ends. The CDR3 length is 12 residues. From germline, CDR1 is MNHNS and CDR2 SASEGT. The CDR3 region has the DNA TGTGCCAGCAGGGACAGAAACTATGGCTACACCTTC. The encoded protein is CASRDRNYGYTF.

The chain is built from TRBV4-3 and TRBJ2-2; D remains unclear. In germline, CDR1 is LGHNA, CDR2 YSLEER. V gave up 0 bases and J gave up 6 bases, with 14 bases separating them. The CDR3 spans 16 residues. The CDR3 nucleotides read TGCGCCAGCAGCCAAGAAACCTCTCGACTCTCCGGGGAGCTGTTTTTT. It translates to CASSQETSRLSGELFF.

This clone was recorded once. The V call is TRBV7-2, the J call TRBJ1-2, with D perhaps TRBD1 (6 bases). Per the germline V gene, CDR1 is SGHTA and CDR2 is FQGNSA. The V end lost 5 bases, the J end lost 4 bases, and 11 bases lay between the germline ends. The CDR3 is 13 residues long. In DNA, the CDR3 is TGTGCCAGCAGCGAAACAGGGCGCTATGGCTACACCTTC. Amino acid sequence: CASSETGRYGYTF.

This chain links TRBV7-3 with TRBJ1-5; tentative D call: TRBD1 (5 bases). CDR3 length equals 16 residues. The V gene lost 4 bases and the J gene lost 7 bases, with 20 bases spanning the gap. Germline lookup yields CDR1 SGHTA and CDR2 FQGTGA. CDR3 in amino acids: CASSSPTPRARQPQHF. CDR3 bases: TGTGCCAGCAGCTCACCTACCCCCAGGGCGCGGCAGCCCCAGCATTTT.

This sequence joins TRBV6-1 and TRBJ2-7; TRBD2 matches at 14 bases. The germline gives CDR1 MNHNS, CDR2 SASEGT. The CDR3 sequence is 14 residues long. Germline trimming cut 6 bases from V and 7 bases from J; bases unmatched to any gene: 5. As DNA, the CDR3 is TGTGCCAGCAGACTTGGGACTAGCGGGAGTGAGCAGTACTTC. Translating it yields CASRLGTSGSEQYF.

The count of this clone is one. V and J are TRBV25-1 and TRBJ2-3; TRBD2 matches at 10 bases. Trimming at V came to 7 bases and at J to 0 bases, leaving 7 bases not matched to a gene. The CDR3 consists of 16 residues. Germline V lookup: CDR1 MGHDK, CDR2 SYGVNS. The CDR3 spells CASTPSGSGSTDTQYF. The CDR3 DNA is TGTGCCAGCACTCCTAGCGGGAGTGGAAGCACAGATACGCAGTATTTT.

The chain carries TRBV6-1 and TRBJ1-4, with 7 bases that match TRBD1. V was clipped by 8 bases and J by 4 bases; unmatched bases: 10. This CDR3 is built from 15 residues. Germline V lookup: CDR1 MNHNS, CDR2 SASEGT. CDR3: CASRGRDSVNEKLFF. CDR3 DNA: TGTGCCAGCCGGGGGAGGGACAGCGTTAATGAAAAACTGTTTTTT.

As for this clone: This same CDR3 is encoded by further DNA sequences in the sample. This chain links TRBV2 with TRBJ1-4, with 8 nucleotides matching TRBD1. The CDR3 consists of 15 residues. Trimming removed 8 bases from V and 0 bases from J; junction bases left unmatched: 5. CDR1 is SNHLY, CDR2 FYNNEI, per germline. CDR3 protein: CASGGTGATNEKLFF. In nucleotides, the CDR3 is TGTGCCAGCGGGGGGACAGGTGCAACTAATGAAAAACTGTTTTTT.

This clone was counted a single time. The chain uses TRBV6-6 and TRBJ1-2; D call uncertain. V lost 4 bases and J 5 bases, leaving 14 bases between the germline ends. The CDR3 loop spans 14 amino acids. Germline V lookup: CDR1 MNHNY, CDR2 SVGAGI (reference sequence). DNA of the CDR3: TGTGCCAGCAGTTCCGCCGTCCGTCGGTATGGCTACACCTTC. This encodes CASSSAVRRYGYTF.

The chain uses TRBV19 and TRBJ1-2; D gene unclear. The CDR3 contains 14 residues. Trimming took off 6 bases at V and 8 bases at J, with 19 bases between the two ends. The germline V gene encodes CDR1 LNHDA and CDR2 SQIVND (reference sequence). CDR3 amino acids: CASSWGVSVRGYTF. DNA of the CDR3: TGTGCCAGTAGCTGGGGAGTCTCGGTCCGGGGCTACACCTTC.

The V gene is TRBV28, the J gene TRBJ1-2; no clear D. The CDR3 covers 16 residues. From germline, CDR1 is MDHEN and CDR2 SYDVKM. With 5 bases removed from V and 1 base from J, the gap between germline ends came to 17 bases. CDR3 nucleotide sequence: TGTGCCAGCAGTCGTGGTTGGTCCAGTAATAACTATGGCTACACCTTC. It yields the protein CASSRGWSSNNYGYTF.

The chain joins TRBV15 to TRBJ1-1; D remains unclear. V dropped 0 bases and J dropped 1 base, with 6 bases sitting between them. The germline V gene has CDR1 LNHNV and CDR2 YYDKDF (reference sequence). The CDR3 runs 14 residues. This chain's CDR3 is CATSRDLRNTEAFF. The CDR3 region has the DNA TGTGCCACCAGCAGAGATCTCAGGAACACTGAAGCTTTCTTT.

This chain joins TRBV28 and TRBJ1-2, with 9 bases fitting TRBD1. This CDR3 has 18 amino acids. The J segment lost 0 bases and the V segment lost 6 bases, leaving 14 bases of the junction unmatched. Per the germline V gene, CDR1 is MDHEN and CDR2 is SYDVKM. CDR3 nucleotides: TGTGCCAGCAGGGGACTACGGGACAGGGCTGGGGCTAACTATGGCTACACCTTC. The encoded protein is CASRGLRDRAGANYGYTF.

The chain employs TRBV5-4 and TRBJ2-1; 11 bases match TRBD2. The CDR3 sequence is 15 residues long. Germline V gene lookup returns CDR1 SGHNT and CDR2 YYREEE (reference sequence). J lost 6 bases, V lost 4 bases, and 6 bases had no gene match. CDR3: CASSILAGAGNEQFF. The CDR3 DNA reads TGTGCCAGCAGCATACTAGCGGGAGCCGGCAATGAGCAGTTCTTC.

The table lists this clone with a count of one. In DNA form, the CDR3 reads TGTGCCAGCAGCCCCCTCTCTCTTCCCTACGAGCAGTACTTC. This gives the protein CASSPLSLPYEQYF. The chain joins TRBV6-5 to TRBJ2-7, with D unclear. Germline V CDR1 and CDR2: MNHEY, SVGAGI. V was clipped by 6 bases and J by 2 bases, with 14 bases between them. The CDR3 covers 14 residues.

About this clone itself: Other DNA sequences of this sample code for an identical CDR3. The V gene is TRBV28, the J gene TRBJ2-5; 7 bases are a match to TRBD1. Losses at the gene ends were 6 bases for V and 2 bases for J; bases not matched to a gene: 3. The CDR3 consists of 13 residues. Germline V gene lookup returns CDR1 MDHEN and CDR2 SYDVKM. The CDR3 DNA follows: TGTGCCAGCAGCCGACAGGGACAAGAGACCCAGTACTTC. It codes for CASSRQGQETQYF.

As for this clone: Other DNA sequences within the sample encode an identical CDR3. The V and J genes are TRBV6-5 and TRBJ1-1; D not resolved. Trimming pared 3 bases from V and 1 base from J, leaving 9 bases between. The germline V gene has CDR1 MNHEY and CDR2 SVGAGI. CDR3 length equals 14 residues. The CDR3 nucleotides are TGTGCCAGCAGTTATCGAGGCAGGAACACTGAAGCTTTCTTT. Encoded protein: CASSYRGRNTEAFF.

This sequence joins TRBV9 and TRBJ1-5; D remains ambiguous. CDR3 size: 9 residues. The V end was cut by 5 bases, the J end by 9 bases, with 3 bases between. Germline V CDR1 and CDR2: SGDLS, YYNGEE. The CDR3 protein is CASSPPQHF. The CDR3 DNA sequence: TGTGCCAGCAGTCCGCCCCAGCATTTT.

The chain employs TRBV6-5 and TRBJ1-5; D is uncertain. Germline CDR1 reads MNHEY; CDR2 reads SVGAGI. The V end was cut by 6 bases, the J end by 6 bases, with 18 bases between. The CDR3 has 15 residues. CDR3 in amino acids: CASSDGQLSSQPQHF. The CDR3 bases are TGTGCCAGCAGCGACGGGCAGTTGTCGAGTCAGCCCCAGCATTTT.